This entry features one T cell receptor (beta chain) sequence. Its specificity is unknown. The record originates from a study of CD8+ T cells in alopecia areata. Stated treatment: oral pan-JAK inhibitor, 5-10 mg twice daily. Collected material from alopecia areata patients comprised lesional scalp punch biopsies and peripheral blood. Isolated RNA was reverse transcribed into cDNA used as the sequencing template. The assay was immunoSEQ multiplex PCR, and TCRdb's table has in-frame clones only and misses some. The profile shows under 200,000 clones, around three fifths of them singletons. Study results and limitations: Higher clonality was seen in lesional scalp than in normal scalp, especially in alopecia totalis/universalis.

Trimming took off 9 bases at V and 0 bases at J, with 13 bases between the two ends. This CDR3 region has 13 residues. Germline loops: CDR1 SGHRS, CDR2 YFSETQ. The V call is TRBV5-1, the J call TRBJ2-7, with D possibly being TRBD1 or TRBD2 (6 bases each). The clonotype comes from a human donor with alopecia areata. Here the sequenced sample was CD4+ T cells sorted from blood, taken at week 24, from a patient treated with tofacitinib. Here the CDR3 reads CATRGGSSYEQYF. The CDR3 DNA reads TGCGCCACCCGAGGGGGGAGCTCCTACGAGCAGTACTTC.